These T cell receptor beta chains were read from a single sample in a study of CD8 T cells in Susac syndrome. One entry per CDR3 protein, called by TCRdb with MiXCR from the immunoSEQ multiplex PCR reads. The table includes roughly 200,000 distinct CDR3 sequences, approximately 95% detected once. The source material was CD4+ T cells from PBMCs. The receptors shown here come from a human donor with multiple sclerosis. Both conserved end residues are part of each CDR3. Fields, in order: D gene, J gene, V gene, clone size, CDR3 protein, CDR3 DNA. D genes are given only for firm matches. The size of a clone is reported for some rows only, either as once, few or many, or as a class for expanded clones.

d_call: .
j_call: TRBJ1-1
v_call: TRBV6-6
clone_size: once
cdr3_aa: CASSYVENTEAFF
cdr3_nt: TGTGCCAGCAGTTACGTAGAGAACACTGAAGCTTTCTTT

d_call: .
j_call: TRBJ1-1
v_call: TRBV7-9
clone_size: once
cdr3_aa: CASSSRTEAFF
cdr3_nt: TGTGCCAGCAGCTCTCGGACTGAAGCTTTCTTT

d_call: .
j_call: TRBJ2-7
v_call: TRBV7-9
clone_size: .
cdr3_aa: CASSPLQGLQYF
cdr3_nt: TGTGCCAGCAGCCCATTACAGGGCCTGCAGTACTTC

d_call: .
j_call: TRBJ1-6
v_call: TRBV4-2
clone_size: .
cdr3_aa: CASSQEAGVNSPLHF
cdr3_nt: TGTGCCAGCAGCCAAGAGGCAGGGGTCAATTCACCCCTCCACTTT

d_call: .
j_call: TRBJ2-3
v_call: TRBV20-1
clone_size: once
cdr3_aa: CSARDPQGGGDTQYF
cdr3_nt: TGCAGTGCTAGAGATCCGCAGGGGGGAGGAGATACGCAGTATTTT

d_call: .
j_call: TRBJ1-5
v_call: TRBV30
clone_size: .
cdr3_aa: CAWGGQLSNQPQHF
cdr3_nt: TGTGCCTGGGGCGGACAGCTTAGCAATCAGCCCCAGCATTTT

d_call: .
j_call: TRBJ2-7
v_call: TRBV29-1
clone_size: .
cdr3_aa: CSVGQVRAYEQYF
cdr3_nt: TGCAGCGTTGGACAGGTCAGGGCCTACGAGCAGTACTTC

d_call: TRBD1
j_call: TRBJ1-2
v_call: TRBV18
clone_size: .
cdr3_aa: CASSPQEGAYGYTF
cdr3_nt: TGTGCCAGCTCACCTCAGGAGGGGGCATATGGCTACACCTTC

d_call: .
j_call: TRBJ2-4
v_call: TRBV14
clone_size: .
cdr3_aa: CASSQDQPGVKNIQYF
cdr3_nt: TGTGCCAGCAGCCAAGATCAACCAGGGGTGAAAAACATTCAGTACTTC

d_call: .
j_call: TRBJ1-1
v_call: TRBV12-3/TRBV12-4
clone_size: .
cdr3_aa: CASSPRTRSNTEAFF
cdr3_nt: TGTGCCAGCAGCCCCCGGACCAGATCCAACACTGAAGCTTTCTTT

d_call: .
j_call: TRBJ1-1
v_call: TRBV5-6
clone_size: .
cdr3_aa: CASSLDVRGNTEAFF
cdr3_nt: TGTGCCAGCAGCTTGGACGTCCGGGGGAACACTGAAGCTTTCTTT